This T cell receptor beta chain originates from a study of radiation and T cells in renal cell carcinoma. Time point defined: blood 4 weeks post-SBRT, at nephrectomy. Treatment indicated: 15 Gy SBRT to primary tumor, nephrectomy 4 weeks later. The V gene's germline CDR1 is SEHNR and CDR2 FQNEAQ (reference sequence). The CDR3 is 16 amino acids. The V end lost 1 base, the J end lost 0 bases, and 10 bases lay between the germline ends. Some clones are missing from TCRdb's copy, which holds only in-frame ones; the method was immunoSEQ multiplex PCR. Here the sample spans around 99,000 clones, 80% to 90% being singletons.

The clonotype comes from a man aged 55 to 69 with renal cell carcinoma. The source material was blood, sampled from a patient whose treatment included radiotherapy and nephrectomy. This rearrangement joins TRBV7-9 to TRBJ2-1; a weak D match, TRBD2 (5 bases). The CDR3 loop reads CASSLGTGSSYNEQFF. CDR3 coding DNA: TGTGCCAGCAGCTTAGGTACGGGGAGCTCCTACAATGAGCAGTTCTTC.